This is a list of T cell receptor beta chains from one sample in a study of T cell repertoires in aging, cancer and after chemotherapy. From the multiplex PCR reads, TCRdb called clonotypes with MiXCR, one entry per CDR3 protein. This sample carries 1,500 to 2,000 distinct CDR3 sequences, less than 25% of them seen once, and the ten largest clones take approximately 25%. Sequencing was done on a sample of blood. These receptors originate from a human donor with a blood cancer. CDR3s include the opening cysteine and the closing phenylalanine or tryptophan. A D gene is named only where the DNA matches it firmly. For some rows the clone size is stated as once, few or many, or as a class when expanded; others skip it.

J gene | V gene | D gene | clone size | CDR3 DNA | CDR3 protein
TRBJ2-5 | TRBV18 | NA | medium-sized | TGTGCCAGCTCACCATTAAGGGGAGTAGGAGAGACCCAGTACTTC | CASSPLRGVGETQYF
TRBJ1-4 | TRBV24-1 | NA | medium-sized | TGTGCCACCAGTGATTTATCGGGGGTTTTGACTAATGAAAAACTGTTTTTT | CATSDLSGVLTNEKLFF
TRBJ1-1 | TRBV19 | TRBD1 | medium-sized | TGTGCCAGTAGTATAGTAATCGGGACAGGGTTTCTTTCCACTGAAGCTTTCTTT | CASSIVIGTGFLSTEAFF
TRBJ2-2 | TRBV27 | NA | medium-sized | TGTGCCAGCACTTTATTGGGTGTAGGCACCGGGGAGCTGTTTTTT | CASTLLGVGTGELFF
TRBJ2-6 | TRBV6-5 | TRBD1 | large | TGTGCCAGCGGACCAAGACAGGGAGTAACTGGGGCCAACGTCCTGACTTTC | CASGPRQGVTGANVLTF
TRBJ1-5 | TRBV27 | NA | medium-sized | TGTGCCAGCAGTTACTCCATTAATAGCAATCAGCCCCAGCATTTT | CASSYSINSNQPQHF
TRBJ2-1 | TRBV20-1 | TRBD1 | medium-sized | TGCAGTGCTAGAAGGACAGGCCTCTACAATGAGCAGTTCTTC | CSARRTGLYNEQFF
TRBJ1-2 | TRBV7-9 | TRBD1 | NA | TGTGCCAGCTGCCTCTCCGGGACAGGGGACGTTCAGATGAATGGCTACACCTTC | CASCLSGTGDVQMNGYTF
TRBJ1-1 | TRBV27 | NA | medium-sized | TGTGCCAGCAGTTTGACACAGGGCACTGAAGCTTTCTTT | CASSLTQGTEAFF
TRBJ2-3 | TRBV4-2 | NA | medium-sized | TGTGCCAGCAGCCAAGCGGTGGCAGGAGACCCAGATACGCAGTATTTT | CASSQAVAGDPDTQYF
TRBJ1-3 | TRBV24-1 | NA | medium-sized | TGTGCCACCAGTGATGGCGGGAGCTCTGGAAACACCATATATTTT | CATSDGGSSGNTIYF
TRBJ1-2 | TRBV30 | NA | NA | TGTGCCTGGAGTAAGCGGGGGGGCCCGACGGGCTACACCTTC | CAWSKRGGPTGYTF
TRBJ2-3 | TRBV27 | NA | NA | TGTGCCAGCAGTTTAAGCTGGCAGGTCACAGATACGCAGTATTTT | CASSLSWQVTDTQYF
TRBJ1-2 | TRBV7-9 | NA | NA | TGTGCCAGCAGCTTTTCCTATGGCTACACCTTC | CASSFSYGYTF
TRBJ1-1 | TRBV6-5 | NA | medium-sized | TGTGCCACAGCCCTCAGGGTAACTAGCACTGAAGCTTTCTTT | CATALRVTSTEAFF
TRBJ1-6 | TRBV5-8 | NA | NA | TGTGCCAGCAGCTTGGGGGTGGAGGGGGGACTCCCCCTCCACTTT | CASSLGVEGGLPLHF
TRBJ1-2 | TRBV4-3 | TRBD1 | medium-sized | TGCGCCAGCAGCCACCCCCGACAGGGGATACATGGCTACACCTTC | CASSHPRQGIHGYTF
TRBJ2-1 | TRBV7-9 | TRBD1 | medium-sized | TGTGCCAGCAGCTGGGGACAGATGTACAATGAGCAGTTCTTC | CASSWGQMYNEQFF
TRBJ2-2 | TRBV18 | TRBD1 | large | TGTGCCAGCTCGTCACGGACAGGGGGCAGCACCGGGGAGCTGTTTTTT | CASSSRTGGSTGELFF
TRBJ2-3 | TRBV29-1 | TRBD1 | NA | TGCAGCGTTGGGACAGGGGTCGATACGCAGTATTTT | CSVGTGVDTQYF
TRBJ1-6 | TRBV7-2 | NA | medium-sized | TGTGCCAGCAGCTCCGTGGAGGGCTACTATAATTCACCCCTCCACTTT | CASSSVEGYYNSPLHF
TRBJ1-4 | TRBV2 | NA | NA | TGTGCCAGCAGTGCGACCCAAAAGGGGAACTTAGAAAAACTGTTTTTT | CASSATQKGNLEKLFF